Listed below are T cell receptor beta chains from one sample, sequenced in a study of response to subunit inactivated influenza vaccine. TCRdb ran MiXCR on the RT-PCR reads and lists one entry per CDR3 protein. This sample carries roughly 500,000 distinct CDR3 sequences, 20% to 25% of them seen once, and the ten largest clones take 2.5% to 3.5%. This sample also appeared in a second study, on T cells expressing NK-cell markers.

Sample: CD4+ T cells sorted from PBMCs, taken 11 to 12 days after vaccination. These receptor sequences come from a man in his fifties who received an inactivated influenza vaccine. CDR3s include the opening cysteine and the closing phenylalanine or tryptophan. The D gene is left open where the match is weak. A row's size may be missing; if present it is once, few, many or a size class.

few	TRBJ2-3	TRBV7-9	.	CASSLWRGMGADTQYF	TGTGCCAGCAGCCTCTGGCGGGGCATGGGGGCAGATACGCAGTATTTT
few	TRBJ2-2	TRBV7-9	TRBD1	CASSTDRGPTGELFF	TGTGCCAGCAGCACCGACAGGGGGCCCACCGGGGAGCTGTTTTTT
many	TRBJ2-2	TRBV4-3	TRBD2	CASSQEPRTSGGYTGELFF	TGCGCCAGCAGCCAAGAGCCCCGTACTAGCGGGGGTTACACCGGGGAGCTGTTTTTT
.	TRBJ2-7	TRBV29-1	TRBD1	CSVGDRGHEQYF	TGCAGCGTAGGGGACAGGGGGCACGAGCAGTACTTC
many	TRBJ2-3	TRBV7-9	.	CASSPRLDTQYF	TGTGCCAGCAGCCCCCGGTTGGATACGCAGTATTTT
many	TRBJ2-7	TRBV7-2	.	CASSPGGLYEQYF	TGTGCCAGCAGCCCGGGGGGCCTTTACGAGCAGTACTTC
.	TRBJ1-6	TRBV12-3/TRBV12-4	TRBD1	CASSFSGTGAVNSPLHF	TGTGCCAGCAGTTTCTCCGGGACAGGGGCGGTTAATTCACCCCTCCACTTT
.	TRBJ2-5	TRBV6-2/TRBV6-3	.	CASSNGRETQYF	TGTGCCAGCAGTAACGGTCGAGAGACCCAGTACTTC
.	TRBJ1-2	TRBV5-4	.	CASSLVTDYGYTF	TGTGCCAGCAGCTTGGTTACAGACTATGGCTACACCTTC
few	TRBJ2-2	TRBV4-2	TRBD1	CASSQGTGFGGELFF	TGTGCCAGCAGCCAGGGGACAGGGTTCGGCGGGGAGCTGTTTTTT
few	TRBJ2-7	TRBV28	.	CASIPVGSSYEQYF	TGTGCCAGCATCCCGGTAGGGAGCTCCTACGAGCAGTACTTC
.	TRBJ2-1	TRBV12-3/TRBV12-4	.	CASSSPGTVNEQFF	TGTGCCAGCAGTTCCCCCGGGACCGTCAATGAGCAGTTCTTC
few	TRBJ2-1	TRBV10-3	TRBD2	CATRGTSGGGQFF	TGTGCCACCCGCGGGACTAGCGGGGGGGGTCAGTTCTTC
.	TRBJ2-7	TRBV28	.	CASSLLGPEYEQYF	TGTGCCAGCAGTTTATTGGGCCCGGAGTACGAGCAGTACTTC
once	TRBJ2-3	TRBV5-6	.	CASSQGPGRDTQYF	TGTGCCAGCAGCCAAGGTCCGGGGCGAGATACGCAGTATTTT
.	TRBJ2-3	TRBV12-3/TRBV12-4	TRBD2	CASIGLAGERNTQYF	TGTGCCAGCATTGGTTTAGCGGGGGAGCGAAATACGCAGTATTTT
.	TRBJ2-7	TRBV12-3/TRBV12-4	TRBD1	CASSSGPGGPYEQYF	TGTGCCAGCAGTTCAGGGCCAGGGGGTCCCTACGAGCAGTACTTC
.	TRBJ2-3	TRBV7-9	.	CASSLARGRTPDTQYF	TGTGCCAGCAGCTTAGCCCGGGGGCGGACCCCCGATACGCAGTATTTT
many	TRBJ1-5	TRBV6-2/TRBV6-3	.	CASTWQQNQPQHF	TGTGCCAGCACTTGGCAGCAGAATCAGCCCCAGCATTTT
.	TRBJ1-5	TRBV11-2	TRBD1	CASSTLTSGTGGRQPQHF	TGTGCCAGCAGCACCTTAACCTCCGGGACAGGGGGGAGACAGCCCCAGCATTTT
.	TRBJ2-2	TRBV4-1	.	CASSRNPGQIATGELFF	TGCGCCAGCAGTCGTAACCCGGGCCAGATAGCAACCGGGGAGCTGTTTTTT
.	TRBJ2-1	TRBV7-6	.	CASSSLSPRAYSYNEQFF	TGTGCCAGCAGCTCCCTAAGCCCTAGAGCCTACTCCTACAATGAGCAGTTCTTC
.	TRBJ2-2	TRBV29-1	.	CSVATGSSGTGELFF	TGCAGCGTTGCTACAGGGTCCAGCGGCACCGGGGAGCTGTTTTTT
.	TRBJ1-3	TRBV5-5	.	CASSGRQTNSGNTIYF	TGTGCCAGCAGCGGTAGACAGACTAACTCTGGAAACACCATATATTTT
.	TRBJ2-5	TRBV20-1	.	CSARAPGYQETQYF	TGCAGTGCTAGAGCCCCAGGGTACCAAGAGACCCAGTACTTC
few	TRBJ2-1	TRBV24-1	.	CATSDFKNEQFF	TGTGCCACCAGTGATTTCAAGAATGAGCAGTTCTTC
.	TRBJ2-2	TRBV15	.	CATSRRHGELFF	TGTGCCACCAGCAGACGGCACGGGGAGCTGTTTTTT
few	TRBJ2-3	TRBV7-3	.	CASSFQRPTDTQYF	TGTGCCAGCAGCTTCCAGCGGCCCACAGATACGCAGTATTTT
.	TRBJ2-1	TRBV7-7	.	CASRIRRDNEQFF	TGTGCCAGCAGGATTAGGCGGGACAATGAGCAGTTCTTC
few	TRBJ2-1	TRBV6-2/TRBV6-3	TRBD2	CASSRLANSYNEQFF	TGTGCCAGCAGCCGACTAGCGAACTCCTACAATGAGCAGTTCTTC
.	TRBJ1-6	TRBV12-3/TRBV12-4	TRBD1	CASSLSEGGLRSPLHF	TGTGCCAGCAGTTTATCGGAAGGGGGCTTACGATCACCCCTCCACTTT
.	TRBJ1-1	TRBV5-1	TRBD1	CASSSGGSLVNTEAFF	TGCGCCAGCAGTTCAGGGGGCTCCTTAGTGAACACTGAAGCTTTCTTT
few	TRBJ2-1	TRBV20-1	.	CSARAGAMNNEQFF	TGCAGTGCGAGGGCGGGGGCAATGAACAATGAGCAGTTCTTC
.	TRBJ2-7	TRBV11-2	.	CASSAARYEQYF	TGTGCCAGCAGCGCAGCCCGCTACGAGCAGTACTTC
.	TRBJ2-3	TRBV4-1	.	CASSDRPPPGDTQYF	TGCGCCAGCAGCGATCGACCCCCTCCGGGAGATACGCAGTATTTT
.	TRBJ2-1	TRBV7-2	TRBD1	CASNRDRVGVQFF	TGTGCCAGCAACCGGGACAGGGTAGGTGTGCAGTTCTTC
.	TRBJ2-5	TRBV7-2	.	CASSLNYRGPKETQYF	TGTGCCAGCAGCTTAAATTATCGGGGACCTAAAGAGACCCAGTACTTC
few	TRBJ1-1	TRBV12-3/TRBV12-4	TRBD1	CASSLSLWGTGVNTEAFF	TGTGCCAGCAGTTTATCCCTTTGGGGGACAGGAGTGAACACTGAAGCTTTCTTT
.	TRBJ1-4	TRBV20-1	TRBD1	CSARGSRGPEKLFF	TGCAGTGCTAGGGGGTCCAGGGGGCCCGAAAAACTGTTTTTT
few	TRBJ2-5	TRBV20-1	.	CSARPPGAAQETQYF	TGCAGTGCTAGACCCCCCGGGGCAGCCCAAGAGACCCAGTACTTC
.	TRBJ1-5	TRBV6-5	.	CASSSRGVSSQPQHF	TGTGCCAGCAGTTCCAGGGGAGTGAGCAGTCAGCCCCAGCATTTT
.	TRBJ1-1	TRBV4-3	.	CASSLSRMNTEAFF	TGCGCCAGCAGCCTCAGCCGGATGAACACTGAAGCTTTCTTT
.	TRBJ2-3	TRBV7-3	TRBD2	CASSPVPGLADTQYF	TGTGCCAGCAGTCCTGTTCCGGGACTAGCAGATACGCAGTATTTT